This section outlines one T cell receptor beta chain sequence together with its context. What it recognizes is unknown. Germline CDR1 is SGHRS and CDR2 is YFSETQ. V lost 0 bases and J lost 7, with 16 bases in between. The CDR3 is made up of 15 amino acids. PBMCs, at least 7 million per sample, were isolated. This record belongs to a study of blood T cells in healthy people across ages. Findings and limits, study-wide: Long-lived donors had more naive CD4+ cells and higher diversity than aged donors.

Using a J-beta primer mix together with a sample-barcoded 5' primer, a second PCR was run for about 7 to 12 cycles. Using its own MiXCR run on the 5' RACE reads, TCRdb lists one record per CDR3 protein. Here the sample spans 780,000 or so distinct CDR3 sequences, about 25% being singletons. The same sample was also used in a study of T cells of mothers and their children. That work adds: Mothers gave over 9 million TCR beta CDR3 reads each, and children about 3 million each.

Sequencing used blood. This TCR came from a boy younger than 18 in good health. The V call is TRBV5-1, the J call TRBJ2-5; D possibly uses TRBD1 or TRBD2 (5 bases each). The CDR3 DNA is TGCGCCAGCAGCTTGGACTATGGAGATGGGGGGACCCAGTACTTC. Its protein is CASSLDYGDGGTQYF.